This T cell receptor (beta chain) was sequenced during a study of OX40 agonist ivuxolimab in advanced cancers. About the study: It was permissible to have had prior anti-PD-1, anti-PD-L1 or anti-CTLA-4 therapy, and around 40% had some. Partial responses were achieved by three patients: one hepatocellular carcinoma, two cutaneous melanoma. Study results and caveats: Partial responders at 0.1-3.0 mg/kg had among the lowest clonal expansion.

Measured with immunoSEQ multiplex PCR; TCRdb has only the in-frame clones, and not every one. The sample lists roughly 76,000 clones, 85% occurring once. Details on this clone: No antigen is known for it.

Trimming left V 4 bases short and J 3 bases short, with 18 bases between. The germline gives CDR1 MGHRA, CDR2 YSYEKL. The CDR3 is made up of 16 amino acids. The chain uses TRBV4-1 and TRBJ1-1, with D maybe TRBD1 (5 bases). The sequencing here drew on CD4+ or CD8+ T cells sorted from blood, taken in a trial of the OX40 agonist ivuxolimab. The sequence derives from an adult with an advanced solid tumor such as melanoma, head and neck, liver or kidney cancer. The CDR3 reads CASSPWTWEEDTEAFF. CDR3 DNA: TGCGCCAGCAGCCCCTGGACATGGGAGGAAGACACTGAAGCTTTCTTT.